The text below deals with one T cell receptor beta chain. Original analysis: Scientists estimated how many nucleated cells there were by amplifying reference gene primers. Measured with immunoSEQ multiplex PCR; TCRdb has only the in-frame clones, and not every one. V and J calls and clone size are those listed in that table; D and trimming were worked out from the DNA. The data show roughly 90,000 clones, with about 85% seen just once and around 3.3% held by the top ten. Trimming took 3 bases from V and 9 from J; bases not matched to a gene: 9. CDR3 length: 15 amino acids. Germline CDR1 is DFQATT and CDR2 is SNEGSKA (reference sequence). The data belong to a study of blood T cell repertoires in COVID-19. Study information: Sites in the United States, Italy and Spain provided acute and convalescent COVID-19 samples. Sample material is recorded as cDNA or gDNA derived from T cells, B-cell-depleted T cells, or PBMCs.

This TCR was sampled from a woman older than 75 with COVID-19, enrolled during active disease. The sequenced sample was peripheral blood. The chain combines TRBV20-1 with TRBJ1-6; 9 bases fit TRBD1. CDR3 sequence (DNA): TGCAGTGCTAGTGTTTTGGGACAGGGCGGTTCACCCCTCCACTTT. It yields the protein CSASVLGQGGSPLHF.